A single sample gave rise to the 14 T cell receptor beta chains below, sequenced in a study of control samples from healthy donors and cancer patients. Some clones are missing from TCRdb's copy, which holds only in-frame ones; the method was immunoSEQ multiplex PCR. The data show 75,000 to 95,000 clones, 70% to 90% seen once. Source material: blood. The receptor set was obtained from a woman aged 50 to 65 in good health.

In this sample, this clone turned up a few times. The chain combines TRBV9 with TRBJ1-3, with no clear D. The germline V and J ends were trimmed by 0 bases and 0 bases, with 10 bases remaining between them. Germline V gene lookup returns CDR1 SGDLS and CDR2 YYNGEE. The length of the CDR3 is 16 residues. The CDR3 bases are TGTGCCAGCAGCGTAGCTCCCGCGAGCTCTGGAAACACCATATATTTT. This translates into CASSVAPASSGNTIYF. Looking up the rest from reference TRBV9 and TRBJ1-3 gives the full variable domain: DSGVTQTPKHLITATGQRVTLRCSPRSGDLSVYWYQQSLDQGLQFLIQYYNGEERAKGNILERFSAQQFPDLHSELNLSSLELGDSALYFCASSVAPASSGNTIYFGEGSWLTVV.

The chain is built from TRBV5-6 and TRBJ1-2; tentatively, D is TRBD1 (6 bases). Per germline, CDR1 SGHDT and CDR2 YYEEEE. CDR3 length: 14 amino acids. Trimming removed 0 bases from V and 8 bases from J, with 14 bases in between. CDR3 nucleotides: TGTGCCAGCAGCTTGGAGGCGGGGGCCTTAGGCTACACCTTC. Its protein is CASSLEAGALGYTF.

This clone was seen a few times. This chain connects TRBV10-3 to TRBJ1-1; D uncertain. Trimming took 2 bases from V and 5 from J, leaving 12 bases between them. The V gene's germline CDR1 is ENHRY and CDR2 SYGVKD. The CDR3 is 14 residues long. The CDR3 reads CAISEQRYITEAFF. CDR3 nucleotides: TGTGCCATCAGTGAGCAGCGGTATATAACTGAAGCTTTCTTT.

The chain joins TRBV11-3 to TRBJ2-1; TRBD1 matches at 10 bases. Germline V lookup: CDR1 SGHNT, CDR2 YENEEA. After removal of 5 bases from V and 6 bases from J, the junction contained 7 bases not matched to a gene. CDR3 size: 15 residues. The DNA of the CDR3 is TGTGCCAGCAGCCCTCGACAGGGGGCGGTCAATGAGCAGTTCTTC. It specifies CASSPRQGAVNEQFF.

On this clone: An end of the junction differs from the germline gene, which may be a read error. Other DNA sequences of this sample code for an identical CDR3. Written as DNA, the CDR3 is TGCGCCACCAGCAGAGATTTGAGGGCCTACGAGCAGTACTTC. Its protein product is CATSRDLRAYEQYF. This chain uses TRBV15 with TRBJ2-7, with a possible D match to TRBD2 (5 bases). Germline loops: CDR1 LNHNV, CDR2 YYDKDF (reference sequence). The CDR3 contains 14 residues.

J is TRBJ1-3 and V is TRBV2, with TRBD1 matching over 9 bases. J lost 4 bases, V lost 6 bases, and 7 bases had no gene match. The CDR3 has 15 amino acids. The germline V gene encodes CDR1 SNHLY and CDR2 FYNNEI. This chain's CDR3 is CASSYTGTGGNTIYF. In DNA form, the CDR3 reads TGTGCCAGCAGCTACACCGGGACAGGGGGAAACACCATATATTTT.

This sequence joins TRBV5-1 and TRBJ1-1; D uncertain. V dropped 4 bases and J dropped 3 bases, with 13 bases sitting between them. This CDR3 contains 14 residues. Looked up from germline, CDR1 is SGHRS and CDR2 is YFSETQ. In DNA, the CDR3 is TGCGCCAGCAGCCCCCAGTCGCGAGACACTGAAGCTTTCTTT. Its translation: CASSPQSRDTEAFF.

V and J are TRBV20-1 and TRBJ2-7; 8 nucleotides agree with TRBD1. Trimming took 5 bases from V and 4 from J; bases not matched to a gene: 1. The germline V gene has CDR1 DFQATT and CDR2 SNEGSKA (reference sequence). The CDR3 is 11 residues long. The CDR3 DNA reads TGCAGTGCTGGGACAGGTTACGAGCAGTACTTC. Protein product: CSAGTGYEQYF.

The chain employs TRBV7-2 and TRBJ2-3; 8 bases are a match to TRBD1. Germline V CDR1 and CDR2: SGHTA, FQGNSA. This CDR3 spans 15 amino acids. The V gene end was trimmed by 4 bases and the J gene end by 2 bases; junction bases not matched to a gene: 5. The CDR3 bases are TGTGCCAGCAGCTGGGACAGGTCTATCACAGATACGCAGTATTTT. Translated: CASSWDRSITDTQYF. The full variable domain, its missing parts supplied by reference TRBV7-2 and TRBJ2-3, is GAGVSQSPSNKVTEKGKDVELRCDPISGHTALYWYRQSLGQGLEFLIYFQGNSAPDKSGLPSDRFSAERTGGSVSTLTIQRTQQEDSAVYLCASSWDRSITDTQYFGPGTRLTVL.

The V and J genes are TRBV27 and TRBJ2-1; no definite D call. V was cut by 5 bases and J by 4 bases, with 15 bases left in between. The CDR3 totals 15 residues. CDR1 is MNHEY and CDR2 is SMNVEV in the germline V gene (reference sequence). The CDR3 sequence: CASSPTLGTYNEQFF. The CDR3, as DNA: TGTGCCAGCAGTCCTACCCTCGGCACTTACAATGAGCAGTTCTTC.

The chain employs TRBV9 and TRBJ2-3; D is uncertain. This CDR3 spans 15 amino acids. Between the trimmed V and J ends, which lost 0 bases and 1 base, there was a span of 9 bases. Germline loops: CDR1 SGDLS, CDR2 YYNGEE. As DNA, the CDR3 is TGTGCCAGCAGCGTAGCTAAGACCGGCACAGATACGCAGTATTTT. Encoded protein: CASSVAKTGTDTQYF.

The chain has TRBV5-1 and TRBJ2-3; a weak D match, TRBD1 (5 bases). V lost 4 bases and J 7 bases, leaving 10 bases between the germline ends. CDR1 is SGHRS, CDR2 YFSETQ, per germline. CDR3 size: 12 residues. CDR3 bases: TGCGCCAGCAGCCTACAGGAGAATACGCAGTATTTT. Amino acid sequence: CASSLQENTQYF.

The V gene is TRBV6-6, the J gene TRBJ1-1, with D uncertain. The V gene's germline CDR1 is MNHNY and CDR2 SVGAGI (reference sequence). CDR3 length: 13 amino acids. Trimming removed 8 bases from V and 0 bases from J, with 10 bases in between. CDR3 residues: CASGPGMNTEAFF. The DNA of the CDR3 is TGTGCCAGCGGGCCCGGCATGAACACTGAAGCTTTCTTT.

The CDR3 DNA follows: TGTGCCAGTTGCAGGGATATTGAGCCCCAGCATTTT. Its protein product is CASCRDIEPQHF. The chain links TRBV19 to TRBJ1-5; maybe TRBD1 (5 bases). Germline V gene sequence: CDR1 LNHDA, CDR2 SQIVND (reference sequence). This CDR3 spans 12 amino acids. Trimming took 8 bases from V and 8 from J, leaving 13 bases between them.